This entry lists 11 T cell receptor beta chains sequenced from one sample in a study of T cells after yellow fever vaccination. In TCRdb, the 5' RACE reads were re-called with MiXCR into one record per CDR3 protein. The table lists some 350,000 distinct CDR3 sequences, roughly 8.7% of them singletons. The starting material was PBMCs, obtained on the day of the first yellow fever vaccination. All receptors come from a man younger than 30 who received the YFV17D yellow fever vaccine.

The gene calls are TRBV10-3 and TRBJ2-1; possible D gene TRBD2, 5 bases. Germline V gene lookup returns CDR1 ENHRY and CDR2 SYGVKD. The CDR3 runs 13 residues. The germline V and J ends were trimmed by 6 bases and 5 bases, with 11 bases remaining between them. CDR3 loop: CAISILGDNEQFF. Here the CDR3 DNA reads TGTGCCATCAGCATACTAGGAGACAATGAGCAGTTCTTC.

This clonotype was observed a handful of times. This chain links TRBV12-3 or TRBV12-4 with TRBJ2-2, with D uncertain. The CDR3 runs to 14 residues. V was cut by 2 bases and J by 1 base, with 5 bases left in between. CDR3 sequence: CASSLWENTGELFF. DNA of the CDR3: TGTGCCAGCAGTTTATGGGAGAACACCGGGGAGCTGTTTTTT.

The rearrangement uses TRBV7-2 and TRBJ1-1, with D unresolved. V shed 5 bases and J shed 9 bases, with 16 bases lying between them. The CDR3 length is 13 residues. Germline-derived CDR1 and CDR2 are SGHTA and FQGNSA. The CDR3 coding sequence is TGTGCCAGCAGCGGCGGGAACATTATTCAAGCTTTCTTT. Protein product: CASSGGNIIQAFF.

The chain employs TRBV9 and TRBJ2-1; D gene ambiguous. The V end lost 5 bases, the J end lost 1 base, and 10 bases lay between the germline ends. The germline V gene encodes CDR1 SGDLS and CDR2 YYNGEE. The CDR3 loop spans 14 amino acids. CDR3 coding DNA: TGTGCCAGCAGTGCACGGTCGTCCTACAATGAGCAGTTCTTC. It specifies CASSARSSYNEQFF. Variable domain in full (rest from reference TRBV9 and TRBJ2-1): DSGVTQTPKHLITATGQRVTLRCSPRSGDLSVYWYQQSLDQGLQFLIQYYNGEERAKGNILERFSAQQFPDLHSELNLSSLELGDSALYFCASSARSSYNEQFFGPGTRLTVL.

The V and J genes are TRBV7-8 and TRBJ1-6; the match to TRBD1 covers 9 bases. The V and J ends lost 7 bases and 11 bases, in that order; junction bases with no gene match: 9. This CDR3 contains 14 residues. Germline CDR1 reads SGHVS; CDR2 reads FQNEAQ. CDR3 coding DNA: TGTGCCAGCACCGTAGACAGGGGGAACACACCCCTCCACTTT. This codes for CASTVDRGNTPLHF. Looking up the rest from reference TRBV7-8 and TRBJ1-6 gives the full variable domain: GAGVSQSPRYKVAKRGQDVALRCDPISGHVSLFWYQQALGQGPEFLTYFQNEAQLDKSGLPSDRFFAERPEGSVSTLKIQRTQQEDSAVYLCASTVDRGNTPLHFGNGTRLTVT.

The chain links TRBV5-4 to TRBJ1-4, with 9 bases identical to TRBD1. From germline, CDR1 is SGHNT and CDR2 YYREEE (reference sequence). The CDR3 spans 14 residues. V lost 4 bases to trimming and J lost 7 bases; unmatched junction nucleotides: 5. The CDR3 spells CASSRDRAGEKLFF. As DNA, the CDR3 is TGTGCCAGCAGCAGGGACAGGGCGGGTGAAAAACTGTTTTTT.

This CDR3 reads CASRRTSSSYEQYF. CDR3 DNA sequence: TGTGCCAGCAGGCGCACGTCGAGCTCCTACGAGCAGTACTTC. The chain has TRBV12-3 or TRBV12-4 and TRBJ2-7; no definite D call. Between the trimmed V and J ends, which lost 6 bases and 0 bases, there was a span of 12 bases. The CDR3 is 14 residues long.

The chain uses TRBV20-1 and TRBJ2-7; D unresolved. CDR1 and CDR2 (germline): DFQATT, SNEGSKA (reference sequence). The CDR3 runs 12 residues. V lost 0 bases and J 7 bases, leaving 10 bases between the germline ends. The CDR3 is CSARDFPREQYF. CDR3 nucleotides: TGCAGTGCTAGAGATTTCCCAAGGGAGCAGTACTTC.

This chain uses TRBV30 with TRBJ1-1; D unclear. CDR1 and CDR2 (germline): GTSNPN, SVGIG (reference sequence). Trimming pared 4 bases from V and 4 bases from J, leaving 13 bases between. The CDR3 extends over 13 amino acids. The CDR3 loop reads CAWKRLGSTEAFF. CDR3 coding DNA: TGTGCCTGGAAGCGACTGGGGAGCACTGAAGCTTTCTTT. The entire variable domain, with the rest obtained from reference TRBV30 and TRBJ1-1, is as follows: SQTIHQWPATLVQPVGSPLSLECTVEGTSNPNLYWYRQAAGRGLQLLFYSVGIGQISSEVPQNLSASRPQDRQFILSSKKLLLSDSGFYLCAWKRLGSTEAFFGQGTRLTVV.

CDR3 amino acids: CASSLARGGDHNEQFF. The CDR3 region has the DNA TGTGCCAGCAGCTTGGCCCGAGGTGGAGACCACAATGAGCAGTTCTTC. The V call is TRBV5-4, the J call TRBJ2-1, with no clear D. The germline V gene has CDR1 SGHNT and CDR2 YYREEE (reference sequence). The CDR3 totals 16 residues. Trimming stripped 0 bases from V and 5 bases from J, with 15 bases between.

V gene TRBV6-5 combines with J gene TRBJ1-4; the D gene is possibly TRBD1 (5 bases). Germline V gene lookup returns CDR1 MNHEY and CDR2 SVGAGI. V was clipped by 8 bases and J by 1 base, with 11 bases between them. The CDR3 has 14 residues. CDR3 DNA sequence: TGTGCCAGCCTGGGGCTAGGAACTAATGAAAAACTGTTTTTT. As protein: CASLGLGTNEKLFF.